The 29 T cell receptor beta chains presented below share a single source sample, sequenced in a study of shared clonotypes between healthy human individuals. Profiling relied on immunoSEQ multiplex PCR, and the TCRdb table lists in-frame clones only, not all of them. In the table there are some 1.5 million clones, 95% to 97% of which are singletons. The sequencing sample was made of naive CD4+ T cells sorted from blood. Stated subset: CD45RA+ positively selected. Receptors were obtained from a man aged 30-40 years in good health.

This chain connects TRBV6-1 to TRBJ1-1; D not certain. CDR1 is MNHNS and CDR2 is SASEGT in the germline V gene. V gave up 1 base and J gave up 3 bases, with 12 bases separating them. This CDR3 spans 15 amino acids. CDR3 in DNA: TGTGCCAGCAGTGAAGGAGTCGGCAGGCACACTGAAGCTTTCTTT. Protein sequence: CASSEGVGRHTEAFF.

This clone appeared once. The V call is TRBV7-2, the J call TRBJ2-7, with 7 nucleotides matching TRBD2. With 5 bases clipped from V and 2 bases from J, the junction kept 6 bases outside the gene matches. The CDR3 covers 14 residues. The germline CDR1 and CDR2 sequences are SGHTA and FQGNSA. DNA of the CDR3: TGTGCCAGCAGCGCCAGACTAGCAACCTACGAGCAGTACTTC. Its translation: CASSARLATYEQYF.

This clone was seen only once. V and J are TRBV5-1 and TRBJ2-2, with D maybe TRBD2 (6 bases). CDR3 length equals 14 residues. Trimming cost V 3 bases and J 1 base, with 7 bases left between them. Germline CDR1 and CDR2: SGHRS and YFSETQ. CDR3 bases: TGCGCCAGCAGCTGGAGGGAGAACACCGGGGAGCTGTTTTTT. Amino acid sequence: CASSWRENTGELFF. Combining the CDR3 with reference TRBV5-1 and TRBJ2-2 gives the whole variable domain KAGVTQTPRYLIKTRGQQVTLSCSPISGHRSVSWYQQTPGQGLQFLFEYFSETQRNKGNFPGRFSGRQFSNSRSEMNVSTLELGDSALYLCASSWRENTGELFFGEGSRLTVL.

The chain is built from TRBV5-4 and TRBJ2-1, with TRBD2 identical over 8 bases. Losses at the gene ends were 0 bases for V and 14 bases for J; bases not matched to a gene: 10. Germline V gene lookup returns CDR1 SGHNT and CDR2 YYREEE (reference sequence). The CDR3 sequence is 14 residues long. CDR3 region: CASSLGSGNSREFF. CDR3 coding DNA: TGTGCCAGCAGCTTGGGTAGCGGGAATAGTAGGGAGTTCTTC. The full variable domain, its missing parts supplied by reference TRBV5-4 and TRBJ2-1, is ETGVTQSPTHLIKTRGQQVTLRCSSQSGHNTVSWYQQALGQGPQFIFQYYREEENGRGNFPPRFSGLQFPNYSSELNVNALELDDSALYLCASSLGSGNSREFFGPGTRLTVL.

The gene calls are TRBV5-1 and TRBJ2-3, with D maybe TRBD1 (7 bases). Trimming shortened V by 5 bases and J by 5 bases, and 12 bases separated the two germline ends. Germline-derived CDR1 and CDR2 are SGHRS and YFSETQ. The CDR3 sequence is 13 residues long. In nucleotides, the CDR3 is TGCGCCAGCAGTATCAGGGGGGAAGATACGCAGTATTTT. This codes for CASSIRGEDTQYF.

This clone was recorded only once. The rearrangement joins TRBV27 to TRBJ1-1, with D possibly being TRBD1 (6 bases). Germline-derived CDR1 and CDR2 are MNHEY and SMNVEV (reference sequence). The CDR3 has 13 residues. Trimming cost V 0 bases and J 6 bases, with 8 bases left between them. The CDR3 loop reads CASSLSRGPEAFF. The CDR3 nucleotides read TGTGCCAGCAGTTTATCCCGGGGGCCTGAAGCTTTCTTT.

CDR3 nucleotides: TGTGCCAGCAGCCCTCGGGGGAGGGGAGGAGAAAAACTGTTTTTT. It specifies CASSPRGRGGEKLFF. The chain has TRBV7-8 and TRBJ1-4, with TRBD1 as a possible D gene (5 bases). This CDR3 is 15 amino acids long. Germline values: CDR1 SGHVS, CDR2 FQNEAQ. V lost 5 bases to trimming and J lost 8 bases, with 18 bases between them.

The V and J genes are TRBV11-3 and TRBJ2-3, with 9 bases that match TRBD2. CDR3 length equals 18 residues. CDR1 and CDR2 (germline): SGHNT, YENEEA. V lost 0 bases to trimming and J lost 2 bases; unmatched junction nucleotides: 9. Written as DNA, the CDR3 is TGTGCCAGCAGCTTAGATGGGGCTAGCGGGACCTTCACAGATACGCAGTATTTT. This translates into CASSLDGASGTFTDTQYF.

This chain links TRBV7-2 with TRBJ1-4, with no clear D. Germline CDR1 SGHTA, CDR2 FQGNSA. This CDR3 is built from 11 residues. V was trimmed by 3 bases and J by 4 bases, leaving 0 bases between them. The CDR3 nucleotides read TGTGCCAGCAGCTTTAATGAAAAACTGTTTTTT. It is translated as CASSFNEKLFF.

This clone was found a few times. Other DNA sequences in this specimen translate into the identical CDR3. The genes are TRBV18 and TRBJ1-2, with 10 bases identical to TRBD1. V gave up 2 bases and J gave up 5 bases; unmatched junction bases: 5. Germline values: CDR1 KGHSH, CDR2 LQKENI. This CDR3 comprises 15 residues. CDR3 sequence: CASSPGTGANYGYTF. Written as DNA, the CDR3 is TGTGCCAGCTCACCAGGGACAGGGGCGAATTATGGCTACACCTTC.

V gene TRBV28 combines with J gene TRBJ2-5, with D perhaps matching TRBD1 or TRBD2 (5 bases each). Germline-derived CDR1 and CDR2 are MDHEN and SYDVKM. The V end was cut by 3 bases, the J end by 4 bases, with 15 bases between. This CDR3 has 15 residues. DNA for the CDR3: TGTGCCAGCAGTTTTGTGGCAGGTGGGGGAGAGACCCAGTACTTC. Its translation is CASSFVAGGGETQYF.

This clone was detected once. The V gene is TRBV25-1, the J gene TRBJ1-2, with 9 bases aligning to TRBD1. Losses at the gene ends were 3 bases for V and 8 bases for J; bases not matched to a gene: 7. This CDR3 is 14 amino acids long. Germline CDR1 is MGHDK and CDR2 is SYGVNS. The CDR3 sequence is CASSDAGTGRGYTF. DNA for the CDR3: TGTGCCAGCAGTGACGCCGGGACAGGGAGAGGCTACACCTTC.

CDR3 DNA sequence: TGTGCCAGCAGTGGATTCCTTGTTCCGGGACAGTCCTACGAGCAGTACTTC. This gives the protein CASSGFLVPGQSYEQYF. The chain is built from TRBV2 and TRBJ2-7, with TRBD1 matching over 7 bases. CDR1 and CDR2 (germline): SNHLY, FYNNEI. The CDR3 runs 17 residues. V shed 4 bases and J 1 base; nucleotides not matched to a gene: 13. The full variable domain, with the rest looked up from reference TRBV2 and TRBJ2-7, is EPEVTQTPSHQVTQMGQEVILRCVPISNHLYFYWYRQILGQKVEFLVSFYNNEISEKSEIFDDQFSVERPDGSNFTLKIRSTKLEDSAMYFCASSGFLVPGQSYEQYFGPGTRLTVT.

The CDR3 DNA sequence: TGCGCCAGCAGCGCACTAGTTACCGGGGAGCTGTTTTTT. Its translation is CASSALVTGELFF. The V call is TRBV5-1, the J call TRBJ2-2; tentative D call: TRBD2 (5 bases). V was pared by 4 bases and J by 5 bases, with 9 bases between. The CDR3 extends over 13 amino acids. Per the germline V gene, CDR1 is SGHRS and CDR2 is YFSETQ.

This clone appeared once. Other DNA sequences in this specimen translate into the identical CDR3. The chain joins TRBV7-6 to TRBJ2-5; D possibly corresponds to TRBD1 (5 bases). Trimming left V 5 bases short and J 1 base short, with 8 bases between. Germline V gene sequence: CDR1 SGHVS, CDR2 FNYEAQ. This CDR3 has 13 amino acids. CDR3 amino acids: CASSRQIQETQYF. DNA of the CDR3: TGTGCCAGCAGCCGACAGATCCAAGAGACCCAGTACTTC.

In this sample, this clone turned up once. V usage is TRBV7-8 and J usage is TRBJ2-2, with 7 bases identical to TRBD1. The germline gives CDR1 SGHVS, CDR2 FQNEAQ. The CDR3 contains 15 residues. Losses at the gene ends were 5 bases for V and 7 bases for J; bases not matched to a gene: 10. The CDR3 here is CASSPDRERYGELFF. DNA of the CDR3: TGTGCCAGCAGCCCTGACAGGGAGAGGTACGGGGAGCTGTTTTTT.

This rearrangement joins TRBV5-1 to TRBJ2-1; D ambiguous. V was shortened by 4 bases and J by 5 bases, with 13 bases between the two germline ends. The CDR3 loop spans 14 amino acids. Per the germline V gene, CDR1 is SGHRS and CDR2 is YFSETQ. The CDR3 coding sequence is TGCGCCAGCAGCCCCCTGGTAGGGAACAATGAGCAGTTCTTC. Translated: CASSPLVGNNEQFF.

The rearrangement uses TRBV19 and TRBJ2-7; 8 bases map to TRBD2. The CDR3 extends over 15 amino acids. Trimming removed 6 bases from V and 0 bases from J; junction bases left unmatched: 7. CDR1 and CDR2 (germline): LNHDA, SQIVND (reference sequence). CDR3 in amino acids: CASRRKLADSYEQYF. The CDR3 DNA reads as TGTGCCAGTAGAAGAAAACTAGCGGACTCCTACGAGCAGTACTTC.

V gene TRBV28 combines with J gene TRBJ2-7; 10 nucleotides match TRBD1. Germline CDR1 is MDHEN and CDR2 is SYDVKM. The CDR3 has 18 amino acids. Losses at the gene ends were 5 bases for V and 2 bases for J; bases not matched to a gene: 15. CDR3 protein: CASSTNRDRGIRTYEQYF. The CDR3 DNA reads TGTGCCAGCAGTACGAACCGGGACAGGGGAATTAGGACCTACGAGCAGTACTTC.

This clone was recorded once. The chain recombines TRBV7-8 with TRBJ2-2, with 12 bases fitting TRBD2. J gave up 6 bases and V 1 base, and 3 bases lay outside the gene matches. The CDR3 extends over 16 amino acids. Germline loops: CDR1 SGHVS, CDR2 FQNEAQ. The CDR3: CASSLGTSGKAGELFF. The CDR3 DNA reads TGTGCCAGCAGCTTAGGGACTAGCGGGAAAGCCGGGGAGCTGTTTTTT. Filled out from reference TRBV7-8 and TRBJ2-2, the complete variable domain reads GAGVSQSPRYKVAKRGQDVALRCDPISGHVSLFWYQQALGQGPEFLTYFQNEAQLDKSGLPSDRFFAERPEGSVSTLKIQRTQQEDSAVYLCASSLGTSGKAGELFFGEGSRLTVL.

This chain connects TRBV29-1 to TRBJ2-7; 14 nucleotides agree with TRBD2. The V segment lost 5 bases and the J segment 4 bases; nucleotides outside the gene matches: 10. The germline V gene has CDR1 SQVTM and CDR2 ANQGSEA. The CDR3 contains 16 residues. The CDR3 nucleotides are TGCAGCGTTCTTCGACTAGCGGGAGGGCCCGGGTACGAGCAGTACTTC. It specifies CSVLRLAGGPGYEQYF.

CDR3 loop: CASTHQAGVRNEQFF. CDR3 bases: TGTGCCAGCACTCACCAAGCGGGAGTCAGGAATGAGCAGTTCTTC. The chain carries TRBV7-9 and TRBJ2-1, with TRBD2 matching 8 bases. Germline CDR1 reads SEHNR; CDR2 reads FQNEAQ (reference sequence). V gave up 7 bases and J gave up 7 bases; unmatched junction bases: 12. The CDR3 sequence is 15 residues long.

The chain employs TRBV7-9 and TRBJ1-3; no reliable D call. The CDR3 runs to 13 residues. The germline V and J ends were trimmed by 7 bases and 1 base, with 8 bases remaining between them. CDR1 is SEHNR and CDR2 is FQNEAQ in the germline V gene (reference sequence). CDR3 amino acids: CASTGSSGNTIYF. The DNA of the CDR3 is TGTGCCAGCACGGGGTCATCTGGAAACACCATATATTTT.

V usage is TRBV14 and J usage is TRBJ2-6, with D unresolved. In germline, CDR1 is SGHDN, CDR2 FVKESK. The CDR3 length is 15 residues. Trimming removed 4 bases at V and 2 bases at J, with 9 bases between. The CDR3 protein is CASSRDIAGANVLTF. As DNA, the CDR3 is TGTGCCAGCAGCCGAGACATTGCTGGGGCCAACGTCCTGACTTTC.

This CDR3 reads CASSLFFSRGWNYGYTF. Here the CDR3 DNA reads TGTGCCAGCAGTTTGTTTTTTTCGAGGGGTTGGAACTATGGCTACACCTTC. V gene TRBV28 combines with J gene TRBJ1-2; possibly TRBD1 for D (5 bases). The CDR3 spans 17 residues. Germline-derived CDR1 and CDR2 are MDHEN and SYDVKM. Trimming left V 3 bases short and J 2 bases short, with 19 bases between.

The chain's CDR3 is CASSQDVLAGALEQYF. The DNA of the CDR3 is TGCGCCAGCAGCCAAGACGTACTAGCGGGAGCTCTCGAGCAGTACTTC. The chain combines TRBV4-1 with TRBJ2-7, with TRBD2 matching 11 bases. The V segment lost 0 bases and the J segment 6 bases; nucleotides outside the gene matches: 7. CDR3 length equals 16 residues. The V gene's germline CDR1 is MGHRA and CDR2 YSYEKL.

This sequence joins TRBV5-6 and TRBJ2-3, with TRBD2 matching over 13 bases. CDR1 SGHDT and CDR2 YYEEEE come from the germline V gene. V lost 4 bases, J lost 3 bases, and 11 bases stayed unmatched. The CDR3 loop spans 18 amino acids. The chain's CDR3 is CASSLLAGGPRGTDTQYF. The CDR3 bases are TGTGCCAGCAGCCTACTAGCGGGAGGGCCTCGGGGGACAGATACGCAGTATTTT.

The chain recombines TRBV7-9 with TRBJ2-5; D gene unclear. The CDR3 totals 16 residues. Germline CDR1 is SEHNR and CDR2 is FQNEAQ (reference sequence). Trimming left V 3 bases short and J 1 base short, with 15 bases between. CDR3 DNA: TGTGCCAGCAGCTTGTTCAAGTCAGCGCGCCAAGAGACCCAGTACTTC. This sequence encodes CASSLFKSARQETQYF.

The chain links TRBV7-2 to TRBJ2-7, with 9 bases that match TRBD2. With V trimmed by 5 bases and J by 3 bases, 8 bases remained unmatched. Germline lookup yields CDR1 SGHTA and CDR2 FQGNSA. The CDR3 runs to 15 residues. DNA for the CDR3: TGTGCCAGCAGCCAAATAGCGGGAGCGGTCTACGAGCAGTACTTC. It yields the protein CASSQIAGAVYEQYF.